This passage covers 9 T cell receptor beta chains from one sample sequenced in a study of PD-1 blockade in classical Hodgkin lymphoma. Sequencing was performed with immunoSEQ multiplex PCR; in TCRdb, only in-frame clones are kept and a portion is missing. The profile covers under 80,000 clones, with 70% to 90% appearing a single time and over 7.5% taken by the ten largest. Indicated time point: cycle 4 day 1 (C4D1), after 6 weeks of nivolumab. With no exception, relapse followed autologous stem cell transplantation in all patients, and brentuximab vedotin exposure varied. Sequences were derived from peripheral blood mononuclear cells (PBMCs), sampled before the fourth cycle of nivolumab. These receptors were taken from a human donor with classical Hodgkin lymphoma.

The CDR3 nucleotides read TGTGCCAGCAGTAAAGGACGACTCCAGCGATCCTACAATGAGCAGTTCTTC. Protein sequence: CASSKGRLQRSYNEQFF. The chain combines TRBV11-2 with TRBJ2-1; no definite D call. In germline, CDR1 is SGHAT, CDR2 FQNNGV. V was clipped by 6 bases and J by 1 base, with 19 bases between them. The CDR3 is 17 residues long. Using reference TRBV11-2 and TRBJ2-1 for the parts outside the CDR3, the full variable domain is EAGVAQSPRYKIIEKRQSVAFWCNPISGHATLYWYQQILGQGPKLLIQFQNNGVVDDSQLPKDRFSAERLKGVDSTLKIQPAKLEDSAVYLCASSKGRLQRSYNEQFFGPGTRLTVL.

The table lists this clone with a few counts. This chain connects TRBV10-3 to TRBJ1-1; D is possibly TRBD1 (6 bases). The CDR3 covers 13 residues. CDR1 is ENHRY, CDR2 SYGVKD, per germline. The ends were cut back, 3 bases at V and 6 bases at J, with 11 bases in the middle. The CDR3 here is CAISETSGAEAFF. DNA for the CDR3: TGTGCCATCAGTGAAACTTCAGGGGCTGAAGCTTTCTTT.

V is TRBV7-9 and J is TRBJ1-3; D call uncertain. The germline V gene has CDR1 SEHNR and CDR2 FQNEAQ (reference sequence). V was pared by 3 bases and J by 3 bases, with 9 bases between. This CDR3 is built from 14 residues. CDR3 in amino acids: CASSFPVLGNTIYF. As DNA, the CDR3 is TGTGCCAGCAGCTTCCCCGTACTTGGAAACACCATATATTTT.

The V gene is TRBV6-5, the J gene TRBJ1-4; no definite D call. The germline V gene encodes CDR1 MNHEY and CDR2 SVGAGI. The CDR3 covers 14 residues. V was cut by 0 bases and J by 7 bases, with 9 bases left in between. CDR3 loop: CASSYSTWGEKLFF. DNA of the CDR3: TGTGCCAGCAGTTACTCGACTTGGGGTGAAAAACTGTTTTTT.

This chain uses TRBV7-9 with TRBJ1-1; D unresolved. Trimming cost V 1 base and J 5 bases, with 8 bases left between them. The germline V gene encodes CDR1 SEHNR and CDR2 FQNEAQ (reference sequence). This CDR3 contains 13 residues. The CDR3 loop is CASSLERGTEAFF. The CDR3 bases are TGTGCCAGCAGCTTAGAGCGGGGTACTGAAGCTTTCTTT. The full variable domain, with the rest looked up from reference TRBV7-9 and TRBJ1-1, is DTGVSQNPRHKITKRGQNVTFRCDPISEHNRLYWYRQTLGQGPEFLTYFQNEAQLEKSRLLSDRFSAERPKGSFSTLEIQRTEQGDSAMYLCASSLERGTEAFFGQGTRLTVV.

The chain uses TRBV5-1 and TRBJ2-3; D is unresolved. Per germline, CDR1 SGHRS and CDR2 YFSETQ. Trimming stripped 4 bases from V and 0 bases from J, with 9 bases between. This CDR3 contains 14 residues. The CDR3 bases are TGCGCCAGCAGCCCGCAGGTTAGCACAGATACGCAGTATTTT. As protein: CASSPQVSTDTQYF. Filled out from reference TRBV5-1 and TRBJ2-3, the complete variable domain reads KAGVTQTPRYLIKTRGQQVTLSCSPISGHRSVSWYQQTPGQGLQFLFEYFSETQRNKGNFPGRFSGRQFSNSRSEMNVSTLELGDSALYLCASSPQVSTDTQYFGPGTRLTVL.

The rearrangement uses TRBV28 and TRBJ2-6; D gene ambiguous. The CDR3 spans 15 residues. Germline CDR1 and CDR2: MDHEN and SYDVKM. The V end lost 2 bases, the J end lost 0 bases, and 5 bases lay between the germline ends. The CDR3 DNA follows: TGTGCCAGCAGTTTAATTTACTCTGGGGCCAACGTCCTGACTTTC. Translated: CASSLIYSGANVLTF.

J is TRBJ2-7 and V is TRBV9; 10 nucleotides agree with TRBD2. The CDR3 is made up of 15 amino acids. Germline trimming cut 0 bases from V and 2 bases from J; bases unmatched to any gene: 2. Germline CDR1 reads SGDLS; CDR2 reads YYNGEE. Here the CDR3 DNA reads TGTGCCAGCAGCGTAGGTAGCGGGGGGCCCTACGAGCAGTACTTC. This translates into CASSVGSGGPYEQYF.

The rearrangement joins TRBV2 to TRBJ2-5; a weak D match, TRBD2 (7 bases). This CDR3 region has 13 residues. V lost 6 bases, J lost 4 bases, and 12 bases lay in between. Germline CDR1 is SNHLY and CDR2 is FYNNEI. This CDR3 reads CASSRGGGETQYF. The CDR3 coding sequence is TGTGCCAGCAGCCGGGGAGGGGGAGAGACCCAGTACTTC. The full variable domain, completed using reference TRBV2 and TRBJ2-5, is EPEVTQTPSHQVTQMGQEVILRCVPISNHLYFYWYRQILGQKVEFLVSFYNNEISEKSEIFDDQFSVERPDGSNFTLKIRSTKLEDSAMYFCASSRGGGETQYFGPGTRLLVL.